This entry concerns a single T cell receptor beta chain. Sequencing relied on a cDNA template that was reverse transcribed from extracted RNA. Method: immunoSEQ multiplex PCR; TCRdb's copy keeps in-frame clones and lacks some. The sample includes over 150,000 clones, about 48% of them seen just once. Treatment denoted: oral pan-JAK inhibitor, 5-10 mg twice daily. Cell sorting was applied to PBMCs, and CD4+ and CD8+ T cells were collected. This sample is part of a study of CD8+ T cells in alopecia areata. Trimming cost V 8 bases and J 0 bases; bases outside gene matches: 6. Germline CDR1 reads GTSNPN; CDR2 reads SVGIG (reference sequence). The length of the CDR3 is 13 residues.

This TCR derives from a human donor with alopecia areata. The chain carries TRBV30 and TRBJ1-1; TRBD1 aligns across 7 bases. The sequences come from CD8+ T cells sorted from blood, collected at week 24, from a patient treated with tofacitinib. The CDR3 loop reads CAGTEEMNTEAFF. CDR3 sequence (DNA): TGTGCCGGGACAGAAGAAATGAACACTGAAGCTTTCTTT. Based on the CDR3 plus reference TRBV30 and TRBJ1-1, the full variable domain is SQTIHQWPATLVQPVGSPLSLECTVEGTSNPNLYWYRQAAGRGLQLLFYSVGIGQISSEVPQNLSASRPQDRQFILSSKKLLLSDSGFYLCAGTEEMNTEAFFGQGTRLTVV.